The 16 T cell receptor beta chains given below trace back to one sample, sequenced in a study of blood T cell repertoires in COVID-19. TCRdb's table, derived via immunoSEQ multiplex PCR, lists solely in-frame clones and lacks some. The sample records approximately 240,000 clones, more than 80% being singletons. Sequencing was done on a sample of peripheral blood. Source of these receptors: a human donor in a cohort sampled during active COVID-19.

The chain links TRBV5-4 to TRBJ2-3; TRBD2 aligns across 8 bases. The CDR3 has 16 residues. V lost 5 bases and J lost 1; bases outside the gene matches: 9. CDR1 and CDR2 from the germline V gene are SGHNT and YYREEE (reference sequence). CDR3 nucleotides: TGTGCCAGCAGTCTTGTTAGCGGGATTGGCACAGATACGCAGTATTTT. This sequence encodes CASSLVSGIGTDTQYF.

V gene TRBV12-5 combines with J gene TRBJ2-5; TRBD1 aligns across 11 bases. The germline V gene has CDR1 LGHNT and CDR2 FRNRAP. Unmatched junction bases numbered 9, after V lost 1 base and J lost 2 bases. CDR3 length equals 18 residues. CDR3 region: CASGLDPRDRGKQETQYF. The CDR3 DNA reads as TGTGCTAGTGGTTTGGATCCCCGGGACAGGGGGAAACAAGAGACCCAGTACTTC.

The chain carries TRBV7-2 and TRBJ2-7, with 7 bases matching TRBD1. This CDR3 is built from 15 residues. CDR1 is SGHTA, CDR2 FQGNSA, per germline. V shed 2 bases and J 4 bases; nucleotides not matched to a gene: 8. DNA for the CDR3: TGTGCCAGCAGCTTAAGCAGACAGGGTTCGTACGAGCAGTACTTC. Translation: CASSLSRQGSYEQYF. Based on the CDR3 plus reference TRBV7-2 and TRBJ2-7, the full variable domain is GAGVSQSPSNKVTEKGKDVELRCDPISGHTALYWYRQSLGQGLEFLIYFQGNSAPDKSGLPSDRFSAERTGGSVSTLTIQRTQQEDSAVYLCASSLSRQGSYEQYFGPGTRLTVT.

The gene calls are TRBV11-3 and TRBJ2-7; no definite D call. Trimming removed 8 bases at V and 6 bases at J, with 8 bases between. CDR1 SGHNT and CDR2 YENEEA come from the germline V gene. The CDR3 loop spans 10 amino acids. Written as DNA, the CDR3 is TGTGCCAGCGCCCCGGGCGAGCAGTACTTC. It translates to CASAPGEQYF.

The gene calls are TRBV11-2 and TRBJ2-3; 11 bases match TRBD2. The V segment lost 5 bases and the J segment 0 bases; nucleotides outside the gene matches: 4. Germline V gives CDR1 SGHAT, CDR2 FQNNGV. CDR3 length: 16 residues. CDR3 sequence reads: CASSILAGGSTDTQYF. CDR3 bases: TGTGCCAGCAGCATTCTAGCGGGAGGTAGCACAGATACGCAGTATTTT.

This chain links TRBV2 with TRBJ1-1, with D possibly TRBD1 on 6 matching bases. The V end lost 6 bases, the J end lost 5 bases, and 16 bases lay between the germline ends. CDR1 is SNHLY and CDR2 is FYNNEI in the germline V gene. The CDR3 runs 14 residues. CDR3 loop: CASSATERGTEAFF. The CDR3 bases are TGTGCCAGCAGCGCCACAGAGAGGGGGACTGAAGCTTTCTTT.

The chain is built from TRBV5-1 and TRBJ1-4, with D maybe TRBD1 (5 bases). Germline-derived CDR1 and CDR2 are SGHRS and YFSETQ. This CDR3 has 15 residues. Trimming took off 4 bases at V and 5 bases at J, with 15 bases between the two ends. The DNA of the CDR3 is TGCGCCAGCAGCCCGGAGGGAGGGACCAATGAAAAACTGTTTTTT. The encoded protein is CASSPEGGTNEKLFF.

The chain has TRBV27 and TRBJ2-3; a weak D match, TRBD2 (6 bases). Germline CDR1 MNHEY, CDR2 SMNVEV (reference sequence). V gave up 5 bases and J gave up 2 bases, with 11 bases separating them. The CDR3 loop spans 14 amino acids. This CDR3 is CASSRTTSTDTQYF. In DNA form, the CDR3 reads TGTGCCAGCAGTAGGACTACCTCCACAGATACGCAGTATTTT.

The gene calls are TRBV11-2 and TRBJ2-7, with 8 bases identical to TRBD2. Per germline, CDR1 SGHAT and CDR2 FQNNGV. This CDR3 is 16 amino acids long. Trimming cost V 6 bases and J 1 base; bases outside gene matches: 11. This CDR3 reads CASRPGGAGHSYEQYF. For the CDR3, the DNA is TGTGCCAGCAGACCCGGGGGGGCAGGGCATTCCTACGAGCAGTACTTC.

This clone has only one observation. The rearrangement joins TRBV4-2 to TRBJ2-5, with TRBD1 matching over 8 bases. The CDR3 has 17 residues. V was pared by 0 bases and J by 0 bases, with 6 bases of the junction left unmatched. The germline gives CDR1 LGHNA, CDR2 YNFKEQ. The CDR3 nucleotides are TGTGCCAGCAGCCAAGATCTGACAGGGGAGGACCAAGAGACCCAGTACTTC. This gives the protein CASSQDLTGEDQETQYF.

The chain joins TRBV7-6 to TRBJ1-1; possibly TRBD1 for D (5 bases). V lost 5 bases to trimming and J lost 1 base, with 11 bases between them. Germline V gives CDR1 SGHVS, CDR2 FNYEAQ. The CDR3 runs 14 residues. Here the CDR3 DNA reads TGTGCCAGCAGCCCCTATAGGGGGAACACTGAAGCTTTCTTT. Protein product: CASSPYRGNTEAFF.

The gene calls are TRBV11-3 and TRBJ2-1; D may be TRBD1 (6 bases). The CDR3 extends over 13 amino acids. V lost 5 bases and J 9 bases, leaving 14 bases between the germline ends. The germline gives CDR1 SGHNT, CDR2 YENEEA. The CDR3 spells CASSQGTIVEQFF. CDR3 DNA: TGTGCCAGCAGCCAGGGGACCATCGTTGAGCAGTTCTTC.

The chain couples TRBV19 to TRBJ1-2; tentatively, D is TRBD1 (5 bases). V lost 7 bases and J 4 bases, leaving 19 bases between the germline ends. Per germline, CDR1 LNHDA and CDR2 SQIVND (reference sequence). The CDR3 runs to 15 residues. Here the CDR3 reads CASNPDTLLAYGYTF. The DNA for the CDR3 is TGTGCCAGTAACCCGGACACCTTACTTGCCTATGGCTACACCTTC.

The chain's CDR3 is CASRTPGSGSHHYYNEQFF. Written as DNA, the CDR3 is TGTGCCAGCAGGACCCCGGGAAGCGGGAGTCACCATTACTACAATGAGCAGTTCTTC. The chain links TRBV7-2 to TRBJ2-1; 8 bases are a match to TRBD2. The junction had 19 bases not matched to a gene; V was cut back by 6 bases and J by 3 bases. Germline assignment: CDR1 SGHTA and CDR2 FQGNSA. The CDR3 is made up of 19 amino acids.

The gene calls are TRBV19 and TRBJ2-7, with TRBD1 matching 9 bases. In germline, CDR1 is LNHDA, CDR2 SQIVND (reference sequence). V lost 5 bases and J lost 2; bases outside the gene matches: 7. The length of the CDR3 is 15 residues. The CDR3 reads CASSAPGQGTYEQYF. CDR3 bases: TGTGCCAGTAGTGCTCCGGGACAGGGAACCTACGAGCAGTACTTC.

The CDR3 loop reads CASSPRGRDSPLHF. CDR3 coding DNA: TGTGCCAGCAGCCCACGAGGCAGGGATTCACCCCTCCACTTT. The chain employs TRBV3-1 (or the pseudogene TRBV3-2) and TRBJ1-6; D is perhaps TRBD1 (5 bases). The CDR3 has 14 residues. V dropped 4 bases and J dropped 8 bases, with 12 bases sitting between them. From germline, CDR1 is LGHDT and CDR2 YNNKEL (reference sequence).